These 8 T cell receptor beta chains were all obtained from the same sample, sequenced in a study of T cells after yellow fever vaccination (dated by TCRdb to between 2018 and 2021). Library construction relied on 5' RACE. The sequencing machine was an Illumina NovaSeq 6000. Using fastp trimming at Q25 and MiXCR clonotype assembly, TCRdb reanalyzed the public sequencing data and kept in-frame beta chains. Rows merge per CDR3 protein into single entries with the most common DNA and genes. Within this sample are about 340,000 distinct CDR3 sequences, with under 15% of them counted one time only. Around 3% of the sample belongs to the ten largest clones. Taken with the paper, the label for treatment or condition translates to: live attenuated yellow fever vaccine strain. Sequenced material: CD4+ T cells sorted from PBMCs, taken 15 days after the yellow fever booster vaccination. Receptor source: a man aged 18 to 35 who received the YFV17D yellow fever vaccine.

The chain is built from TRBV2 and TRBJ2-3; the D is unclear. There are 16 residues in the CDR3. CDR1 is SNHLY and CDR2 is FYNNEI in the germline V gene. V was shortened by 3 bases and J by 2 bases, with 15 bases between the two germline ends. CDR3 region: CASSDLNLADTDTQYF. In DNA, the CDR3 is TGTGCCAGCAGTGATCTTAACCTCGCGGACACAGATACGCAGTATTTT.

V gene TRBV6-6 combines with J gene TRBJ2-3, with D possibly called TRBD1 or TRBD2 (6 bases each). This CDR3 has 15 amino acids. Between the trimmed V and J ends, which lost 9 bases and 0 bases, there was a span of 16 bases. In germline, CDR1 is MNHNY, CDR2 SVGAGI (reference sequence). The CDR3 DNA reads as TGTGCCAGTACTCCTAGGGGGGCTAGCACAGATACGCAGTATTTT. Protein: CASTPRGASTDTQYF.

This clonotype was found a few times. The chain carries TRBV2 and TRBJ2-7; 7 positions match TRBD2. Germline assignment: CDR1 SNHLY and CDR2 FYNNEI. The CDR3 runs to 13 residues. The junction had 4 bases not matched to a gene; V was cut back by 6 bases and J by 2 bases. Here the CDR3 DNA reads TGTGCCAGCAGATGGGGGGGAACCTACGAGCAGTACTTC. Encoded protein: CASRWGGTYEQYF.

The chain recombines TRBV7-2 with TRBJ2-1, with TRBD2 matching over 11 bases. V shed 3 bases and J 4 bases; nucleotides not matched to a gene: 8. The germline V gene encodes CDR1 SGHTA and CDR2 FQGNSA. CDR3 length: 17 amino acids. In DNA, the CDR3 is TGTGCCAGCAGCTTGGGACTAGCGGTCTCACGTTACAATGAGCAGTTCTTC. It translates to CASSLGLAVSRYNEQFF. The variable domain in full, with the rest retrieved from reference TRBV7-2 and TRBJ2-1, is GAGVSQSPSNKVTEKGKDVELRCDPISGHTALYWYRQSLGQGLEFLIYFQGNSAPDKSGLPSDRFSAERTGGSVSTLTIQRTQQEDSAVYLCASSLGLAVSRYNEQFFGPGTRLTVL.

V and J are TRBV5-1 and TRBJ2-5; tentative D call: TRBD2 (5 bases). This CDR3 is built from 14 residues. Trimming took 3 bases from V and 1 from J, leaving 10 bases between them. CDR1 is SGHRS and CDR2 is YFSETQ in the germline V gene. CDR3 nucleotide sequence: TGCGCCAGCAGCTCGGGATCGACCCAAGAGACCCAGTACTTC. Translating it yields CASSSGSTQETQYF.

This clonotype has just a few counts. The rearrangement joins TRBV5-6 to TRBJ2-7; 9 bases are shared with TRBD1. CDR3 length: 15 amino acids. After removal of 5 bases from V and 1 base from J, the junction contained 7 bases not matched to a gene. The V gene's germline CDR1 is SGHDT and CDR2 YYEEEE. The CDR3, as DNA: TGTGCCAGCAGAGGAGGTGGGACAGGGTCCTACGAGCAGTACTTC. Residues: CASRGGGTGSYEQYF.

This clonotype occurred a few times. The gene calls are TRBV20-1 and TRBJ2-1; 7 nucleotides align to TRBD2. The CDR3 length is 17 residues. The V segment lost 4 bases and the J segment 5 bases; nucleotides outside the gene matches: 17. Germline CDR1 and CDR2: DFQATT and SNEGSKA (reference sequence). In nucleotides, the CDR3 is TGCAGTGCTACGTCCAGCGGGGAGCTATTTGTCCACAATGAGCAGTTCTTC. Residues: CSATSSGELFVHNEQFF.

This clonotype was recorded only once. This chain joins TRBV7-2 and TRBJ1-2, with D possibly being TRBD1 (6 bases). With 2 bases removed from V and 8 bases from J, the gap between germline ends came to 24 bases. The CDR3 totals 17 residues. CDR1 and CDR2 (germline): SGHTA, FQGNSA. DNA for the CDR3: TGTGCCAGCAGCTTATTCTCCGGGACAACGTGGGCTGAGGGCTACACCTTC. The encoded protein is CASSLFSGTTWAEGYTF.